One and the same sample provided the 14 T cell receptor beta chains below, sequenced in a study of Graves' ophthalmopathy and Graves' hyperthyroidism. RNA transcripts were the source from which TCR beta CDR3 regions were amplified. Second-round multiplex PCR came after first-round RT-PCR with HTBI primers. TCRdb reanalysed the multiplex PCR reads using MiXCR and keeps one entry per CDR3 protein. The sample yields about 1.2 million distinct CDR3 sequences, roughly 35% seen once. The specimen sequenced was peripheral blood or thyroid tissue (not recorded which). The origin of the receptors is an adult man with Graves' hyperthyroidism.

The chain has TRBV5-1 and TRBJ1-1, with D perhaps TRBD1 (6 bases). V was pared by 2 bases and J by 2 bases, with 13 bases between. The CDR3 contains 15 residues. The germline CDR1 and CDR2 sequences are SGHRS and YFSETQ. This CDR3 is CASSFFTGLNTEAFF. CDR3 nucleotide sequence: TGCGCCAGCAGCTTTTTTACAGGGCTAAACACTGAAGCTTTCTTT. Looking up the rest from reference TRBV5-1 and TRBJ1-1 gives the full variable domain: KAGVTQTPRYLIKTRGQQVTLSCSPISGHRSVSWYQQTPGQGLQFLFEYFSETQRNKGNFPGRFSGRQFSNSRSEMNVSTLELGDSALYLCASSFFTGLNTEAFFGQGTRLTVV.

This clonotype was detected many times. J is TRBJ2-5 and V is TRBV10-3; 8 bases match TRBD1. V was pared by 10 bases and J by 0 bases, with 10 bases of the junction left unmatched. Germline lookup yields CDR1 ENHRY and CDR2 SYGVKD. This CDR3 is 15 amino acids long. The CDR3 nucleotides are TGTGCCACCGGTAGGGGACAGGCCCACCAAGAGACCCAGTACTTC. Its protein is CATGRGQAHQETQYF.

This chain uses TRBV9 with TRBJ2-5, with 7 positions matching TRBD2. Germline CDR1 is SGDLS and CDR2 is YYNGEE. CDR3 length: 15 amino acids. With 5 bases clipped from V and 4 bases from J, the junction kept 11 bases outside the gene matches. As DNA, the CDR3 is TGTGCCAGCAGTCCCGCGGGAGCGGTGGGAGAGACCCAGTACTTC. It codes for CASSPAGAVGETQYF.

In its sample, this clonotype was seen a few times. A read error may account for a junction end that differs from germline. The rearrangement joins TRBV10-3 to TRBJ2-3; possible D gene TRBD1, 6 bases. There are 13 residues in the CDR3. CDR1 and CDR2 from the germline V gene are ENHRY and SYGVKD. CDR3 protein: CAFRGKATDTQYF. The CDR3 DNA sequence: TGTGCCTTCAGGGGTAAAGCAACAGATACGCAGTATTTT.

To note about this clonotype: An end of the junction does not agree with germline; a read error may underlie this. This sequence joins TRBV7-2 and TRBJ2-2; 7 bases align to TRBD1. Germline-derived CDR1 and CDR2 are SGHTA and FQGNSA. This CDR3 has 16 amino acids. CDR3 bases: TGTGCCAGCAGTAACACGACAGGGTGGAACACCGGGGAGCTGTCTTTT. As protein: CASSNTTGWNTGELSF.

In its sample, this clonotype was seen a few times. CDR3 nucleotides: TGTGCCAGCAGCTCCGGGACCGGGAGCCCTAGCACAGATACGCAGTATTTT. It yields the protein CASSSGTGSPSTDTQYF. This sequence joins TRBV11-3 and TRBJ2-3, with D possibly matching TRBD2 (6 bases). Trimming took 4 bases from V and 0 from J, leaving 17 bases between them. Germline-derived CDR1 and CDR2 are SGHNT and YENEEA. The CDR3 runs to 17 residues.

The sample holds many counts of this clonotype. The rearrangement uses TRBV7-9 and TRBJ1-4; maybe TRBD1 (6 bases). Trimming removed 6 bases from V and 4 bases from J, with 18 bases in between. Per the germline V gene, CDR1 is SEHNR and CDR2 is FQNEAQ (reference sequence). The CDR3 loop spans 16 amino acids. The DNA for the CDR3 is TGTGCCAGCAGGTCCGTCTCCGGGGGCGATAATGAAAAACTGTTTTTT. Amino acids: CASRSVSGGDNEKLFF.

This chain joins TRBV29-1 and TRBJ2-3, with a possible D match to TRBD2 (6 bases). This CDR3 is 14 amino acids long. Germline V gene lookup returns CDR1 SQVTM and CDR2 ANQGSEA. V was trimmed by 6 bases and J by 4 bases, leaving 17 bases between them. CDR3: CSVLTWGESDTQYF. DNA for the CDR3: TGCAGCGTCCTTACGTGGGGGGAATCAGATACGCAGTATTTT.

This clonotype was counted many times. The chain couples TRBV10-3 to TRBJ1-5; 9 bases match TRBD1. The CDR3 is 16 residues long. Per the germline V gene, CDR1 is ENHRY and CDR2 is SYGVKD. Trimming removed 3 bases from V and 0 bases from J; junction bases left unmatched: 3. The chain's CDR3 is CAISEGTGSSNQPQHF. CDR3 sequence (DNA): TGTGCCATCAGTGAAGGGACAGGGAGTAGCAATCAGCCCCAGCATTTT.

This rearrangement joins TRBV4-1 to TRBJ1-1; no reliable D call. The CDR3 contains 16 residues. Germline CDR1 is MGHRA and CDR2 is YSYEKL. Deletions cut 4 bases from V and 6 bases from J, with 21 bases between. The CDR3 reads CASSLGWASSKSEAFF. For the CDR3, the DNA is TGCGCCAGCAGCCTTGGATGGGCCTCGTCTAAGTCTGAAGCTTTCTTT.

This clonotype was found a few times. The CDR3 loop reads CASSQIGTAPRGTEAFF. CDR3 nucleotides: TGTGCCAGCAGCCAAATAGGGACAGCCCCCCGGGGCACTGAAGCTTTCTTT. The chain combines TRBV3-1 with TRBJ1-1; 7 bases fit TRBD1. CDR1 is LGHDT and CDR2 is YNNKEL in the germline V gene (reference sequence). Trimming cost V 2 bases and J 4 bases; bases outside gene matches: 13. The CDR3 runs 17 residues.

The sample holds many counts of this clonotype. The CDR3 does not end in the conserved phenylalanine or tryptophan, so this is likely a read error. The limits of the CDR3 on the DNA are not certain, so only TCRdb's listed CDR3 is given. CDR3 loop: CSGRSGVL. The chain links TRBV29-1 to TRBJ1-1; TRBD1, as called in the table, went unchecked against the DNA. Both ends counted, the CDR3 spans 8 residues. Germline CDR1 reads SQVTM; CDR2 reads ANQGSEA.

The table lists this clonotype with a few counts. The V gene is TRBV7-9, the J gene TRBJ2-2, with 8 bases lining up with TRBD2. Germline CDR1 SEHNR, CDR2 FQNEAQ (reference sequence). The CDR3 has 15 residues. V trimming: 5 bases; J trimming: 6 bases; junction bases outside the gene matches: 8. CDR3 region: CASSLLAGGAGELFF. The CDR3 DNA reads as TGTGCCAGCAGCCTTCTCGCGGGGGGAGCCGGGGAGCTGTTTTTT. Supplemented by reference TRBV7-9 and TRBJ2-2, the full variable domain reads DTGVSQNPRHKITKRGQNVTFRCDPISEHNRLYWYRQTLGQGPEFLTYFQNEAQLEKSRLLSDRFSAERPKGSFSTLEIQRTEQGDSAMYLCASSLLAGGAGELFFGEGSRLTVL.

This sequence joins TRBV3-1 and TRBJ2-5; 9 bases fit TRBD2. V lost 2 bases and J lost 5; bases outside the gene matches: 12. The CDR3 runs to 17 residues. The V gene's germline CDR1 is LGHDT and CDR2 YNNKEL (reference sequence). In DNA form, the CDR3 reads TGTGCCAGCAGCCAATGGGGTGGCGGGAGGGGCATTGAGACCCAGTACTTC. It is translated as CASSQWGGGRGIETQYF.